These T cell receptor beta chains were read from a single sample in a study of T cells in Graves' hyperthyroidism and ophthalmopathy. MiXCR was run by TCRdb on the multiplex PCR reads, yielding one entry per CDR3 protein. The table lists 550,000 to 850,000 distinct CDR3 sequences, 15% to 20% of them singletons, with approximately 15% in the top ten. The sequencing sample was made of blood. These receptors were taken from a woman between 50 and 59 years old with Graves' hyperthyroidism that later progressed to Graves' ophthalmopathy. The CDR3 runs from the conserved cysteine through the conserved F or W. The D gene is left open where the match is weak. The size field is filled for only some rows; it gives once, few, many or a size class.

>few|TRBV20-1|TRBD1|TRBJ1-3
CSAQPGQGTGNTIYF
TGCAGTGCACAGCCCGGACAGGGTACTGGAAACACCATATATTTT
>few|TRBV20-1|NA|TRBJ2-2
CSASGGVAGELFF
TGCAGTGCTAGCGGGGGAGTAGCCGGGGAGCTGTTTTTT
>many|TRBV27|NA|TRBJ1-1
CASSTPGLYTEAFF
TGTGCCAGCAGCACACCAGGCCTGTACACTGAAGCTTTCTTT
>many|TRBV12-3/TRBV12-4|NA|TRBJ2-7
CASSNRVPYEQYF
TGTGCCAGCAGTAACAGGGTACCCTACGAGCAGTACTTC
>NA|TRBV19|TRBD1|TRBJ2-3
CASTLSDRVLDTQYF
TGTGCCAGTACCCTCTCGGACAGGGTTTTAGATACGCAGTATTTT
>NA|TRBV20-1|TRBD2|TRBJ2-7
CSARDLRLAGAYEQYF
TGCAGTGCTAGAGATCTTCGGCTAGCGGGGGCCTACGAGCAGTACTTC
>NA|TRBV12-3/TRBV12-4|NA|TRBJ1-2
CASSLPRGLGYTF
TGTGCCAGCAGTTTACCCAGGGGACTTGGCTACACCTTC
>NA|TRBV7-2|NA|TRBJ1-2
CARGPINYGYTF
TGTGCCAGGGGGCCGATTAACTATGGCTACACCTTC
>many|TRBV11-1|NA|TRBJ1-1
CASSRLQGQNTEAFF
TGTGCCAGCAGCCGGCTGCAGGGCCAGAACACTGAAGCTTTCTTT
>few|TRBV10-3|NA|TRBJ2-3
CAISEPRRDTQYF
TGTGCCATCAGTGAACCCCGGAGGGATACGCAGTATTTT
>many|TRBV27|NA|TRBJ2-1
CASRAGLVSDEQFF
TGTGCCAGCAGGGCGGGTCTAGTTAGCGATGAGCAGTTCTTC
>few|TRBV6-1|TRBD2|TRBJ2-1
CASSESLAGAYNEQFF
TGTGCCAGCAGTGAATCCCTAGCGGGCGCCTACAATGAGCAGTTCTTC
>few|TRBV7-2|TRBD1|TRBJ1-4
CASSTGQPTNEKLFF
TGTGCCAGCAGCACGGGACAGCCCACTAATGAAAAACTGTTTTTT
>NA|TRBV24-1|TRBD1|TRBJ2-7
CATSDTRDRGHEQYF
TGTGCCACCAGTGATACCCGGGACAGGGGCCACGAGCAGTACTTC
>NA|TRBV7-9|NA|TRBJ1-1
CASSLTDTGTEAFF
TGTGCCAGCAGCTTAACGGACACCGGCACTGAAGCTTTCTTT
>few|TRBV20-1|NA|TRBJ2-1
CSAPPGRNSYNEQFF
TGCAGTGCTCCCCCTGGGCGTAACTCCTACAATGAGCAGTTCTTC
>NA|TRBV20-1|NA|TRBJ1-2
CSARLGSPYGYTF
TGCAGTGCTAGACTCGGGTCGCCCTATGGCTACACCTTC
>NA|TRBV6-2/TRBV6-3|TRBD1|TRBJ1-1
CASSYSRTGLNTEAFF
TGTGCCAGCAGTTACTCGAGGACAGGGTTGAACACTGAAGCTTTCTTT
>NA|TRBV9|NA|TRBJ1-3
CASSVGGGSLPIYF
TGTGCCAGCAGCGTAGGAGGGGGTAGTTTACCCATATATTTT
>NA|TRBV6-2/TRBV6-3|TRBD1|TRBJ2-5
CASSRGQGAIGETQYF
TGTGCCAGCTCACGCGGACAGGGGGCGATAGGAGAGACCCAGTACTTC
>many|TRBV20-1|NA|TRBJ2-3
CSARDSTSTDTQYF
TGCAGTGCTAGAGATAGCACTAGCACAGATACGCAGTATTTT
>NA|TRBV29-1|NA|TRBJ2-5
CSTNPGLEETQYF
TGCAGCACAAACCCGGGGTTGGAAGAGACCCAGTACTTC
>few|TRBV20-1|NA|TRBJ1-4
CSVERQAPTNEKLFF
TGCAGTGTTGAAAGACAGGCGCCAACTAATGAAAAACTGTTTTTT
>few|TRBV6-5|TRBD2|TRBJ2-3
CASSYPSAGGLSSTQYF
TGTGCCAGCAGTTACCCTTCAGCGGGGGGCTTATCAAGCACGCAGTATTTT
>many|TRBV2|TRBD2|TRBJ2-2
CASSGGANTGELFF
TGTGCCAGCTCGGGGGGGGCGAACACCGGGGAGCTGTTTTTT
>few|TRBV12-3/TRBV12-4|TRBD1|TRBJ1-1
CASSIPGTGPGAFF
TGTGCCAGCAGTATACCCGGGACAGGGCCTGGAGCTTTCTTT
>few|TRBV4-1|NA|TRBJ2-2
CATERGSNTGELFF
TGCGCCACCGAACGCGGCTCGAACACCGGGGAGCTGTTTTTT
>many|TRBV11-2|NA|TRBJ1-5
CASSLGWSNQPQHF
TGTGCCAGCAGCCTGGGTTGGAGCAATCAGCCCCAGCATTTT
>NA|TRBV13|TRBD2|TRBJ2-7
CASSPRGGRNSYEQYF
TGTGCCAGCAGCCCGAGGGGCGGGAGGAACTCCTACGAGCAGTACTTC
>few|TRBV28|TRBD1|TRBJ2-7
CASILTGRRGEQYF
TGTGCCAGCATCCTGACAGGGCGGCGAGGCGAGCAGTACTTC
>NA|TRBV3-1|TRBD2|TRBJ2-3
CASSLQRGADTQYF
TGTGCCAGCAGCTTACAGCGGGGGGCAGATACGCAGTATTTT
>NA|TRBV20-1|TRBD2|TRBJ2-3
CSAEGGLAGGFTDTQYF
TGCAGTGCCGAAGGGGGGCTAGCGGGTGGGTTCACAGATACGCAGTATTTT
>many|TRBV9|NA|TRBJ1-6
CASSVASSPLHF
TGTGCCAGCAGCGTAGCGAGCTCACCCCTCCACTTT
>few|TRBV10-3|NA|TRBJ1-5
CAISEFRDSNQPQHF
TGTGCCATCAGTGAGTTCAGGGATAGCAATCAGCCCCAGCATTTT
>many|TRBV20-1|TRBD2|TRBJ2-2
CSARGGGGATGELFF
TGCAGTGCTAGAGGAGGCGGGGGGGCCACCGGGGAGCTGTTTTTT
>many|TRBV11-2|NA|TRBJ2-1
CASSTMDVYNEQFF
TGTGCCAGCAGCACCATGGACGTTTACAATGAGCAGTTCTTC
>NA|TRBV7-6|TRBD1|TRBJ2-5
CASSNPGQGFQETQYF
TGTGCCAGCAGCAATCCGGGACAGGGGTTCCAAGAGACCCAGTACTTC
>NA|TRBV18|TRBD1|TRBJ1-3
CASSPGGQGATGNTIYF
TGTGCCAGCTCACCTGGCGGACAGGGGGCGACGGGAAACACCATATATTTT
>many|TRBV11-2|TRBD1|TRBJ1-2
CASSVFRDSTGYTF
TGTGCCAGCAGCGTATTCCGGGACAGTACGGGCTACACCTTC
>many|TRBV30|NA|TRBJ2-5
CAWSGGPQETQYF
TGTGCCTGGAGTGGGGGGCCACAAGAGACCCAGTACTTC
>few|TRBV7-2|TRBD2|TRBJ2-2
CASSPRTSGSNTGELFF
TGTGCCAGCAGCCCACGGACTAGCGGGTCCAACACCGGGGAGCTGTTTTTT
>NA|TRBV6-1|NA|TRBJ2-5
CASSRGRKETQYF
TGTGCCAGCAGCAGGGGGAGGAAAGAGACCCAGTACTTC
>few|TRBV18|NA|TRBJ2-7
CASSPRTADNYYEQYF
TGTGCCAGCTCACCCCGGACAGCTGATAACTACTACGAGCAGTACTTC
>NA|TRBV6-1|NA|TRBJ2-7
CASSRLTRGANEQYF
TGTGCCAGCAGCAGACTCACCAGGGGGGCAAACGAGCAGTACTTC
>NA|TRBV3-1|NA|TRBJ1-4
CASSQGGTEKLFF
TGTGCCAGCAGCCAGGGAGGGACCGAAAAACTGTTTTTT
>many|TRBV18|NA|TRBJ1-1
CASSPPSPWNTEAFF
TGTGCCAGCTCACCACCGAGTCCCTGGAACACTGAAGCTTTCTTT
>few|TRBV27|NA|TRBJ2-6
CASSLSIPSGANVLTF
TGTGCCAGCAGTTTATCGATCCCCTCTGGGGCCAACGTCCTGACTTTC
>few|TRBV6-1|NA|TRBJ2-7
CASRIHYEQYF
TGTGCCAGCAGGATACACTACGAGCAGTACTTC
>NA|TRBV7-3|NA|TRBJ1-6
CASSLMGALSPLHF
TGTGCCAGCAGCTTAATGGGGGCCCTTTCACCCCTCCACTTT
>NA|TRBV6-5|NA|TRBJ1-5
CASSVNPGGYSNQPQHF
TGTGCCAGCAGTGTAAACCCGGGGGGTTATAGCAATCAGCCCCAGCATTTT
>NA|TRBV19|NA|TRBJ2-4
CASSILRQTLAKNIQYF
TGTGCCAGTAGTATATTACGACAGACTTTAGCCAAAAACATTCAGTACTTC
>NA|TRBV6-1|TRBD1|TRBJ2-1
CATLGQGVTYNEQFF
TGTGCCACTCTAGGACAGGGGGTTACCTACAATGAGCAGTTCTTC
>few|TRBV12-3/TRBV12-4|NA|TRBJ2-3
CASSERDKVVDTQYF
TGTGCCAGCAGTGAGCGGGACAAGGTGGTAGATACGCAGTATTTT
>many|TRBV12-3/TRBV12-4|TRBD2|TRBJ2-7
CASSFAERGTYEQYF
TGTGCCAGCAGTTTTGCCGAGCGGGGGACCTACGAGCAGTACTTC
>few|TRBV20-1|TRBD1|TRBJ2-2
CSARAWGDRGNTGELFF
TGCAGTGCTAGAGCCTGGGGGGACAGGGGGAACACCGGGGAGCTGTTTTTT
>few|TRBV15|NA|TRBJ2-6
CATSRTVPSGANVLTF
TGTGCCACCAGCAGGACAGTACCCTCTGGGGCCAACGTCCTGACTTTC
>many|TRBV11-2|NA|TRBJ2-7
CASNLEPRNYEQYF
TGTGCCAGCAACTTAGAGCCCAGGAACTACGAGCAGTACTTC
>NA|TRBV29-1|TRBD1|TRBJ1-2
CSVVEQGRNGYTF
TGCAGCGTTGTAGAACAGGGGAGAAATGGCTACACCTTC